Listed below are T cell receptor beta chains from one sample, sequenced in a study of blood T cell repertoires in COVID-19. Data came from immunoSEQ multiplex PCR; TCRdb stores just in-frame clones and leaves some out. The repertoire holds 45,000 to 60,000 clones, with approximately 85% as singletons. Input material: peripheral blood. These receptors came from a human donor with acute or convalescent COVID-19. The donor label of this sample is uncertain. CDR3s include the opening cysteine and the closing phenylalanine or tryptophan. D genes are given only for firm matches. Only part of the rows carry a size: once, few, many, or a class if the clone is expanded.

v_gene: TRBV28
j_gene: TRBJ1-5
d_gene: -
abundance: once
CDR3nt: TGTGCCAGCAGTCTTATGGGGGGTAATAGCAATCAGCCCCAGCATTTT
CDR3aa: CASSLMGGNSNQPQHF

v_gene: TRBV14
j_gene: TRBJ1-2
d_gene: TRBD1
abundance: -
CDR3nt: TGTGCCAGCAGCCGACAGGGCTCTGGCTACACCTTC
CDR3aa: CASSRQGSGYTF

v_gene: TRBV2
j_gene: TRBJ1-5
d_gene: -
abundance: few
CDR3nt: TGTGCCAGCAGTGACCTTGGCCAGTTCCAGCCCCAGCATTTT
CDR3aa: CASSDLGQFQPQHF

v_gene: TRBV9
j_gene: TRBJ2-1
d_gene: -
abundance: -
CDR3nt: TGTGCCAGCAGCGCACGCCATTCTAGCGCAGACGAGCAGTTCTTC
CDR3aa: CASSARHSSADEQFF

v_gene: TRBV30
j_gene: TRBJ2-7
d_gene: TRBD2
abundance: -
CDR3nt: TGTGCCTGGAGGACCCCGGGAGGTTCCTACGAGCAGTACTTC
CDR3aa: CAWRTPGGSYEQYF

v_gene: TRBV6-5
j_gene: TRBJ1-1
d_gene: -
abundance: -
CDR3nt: TGTGCCAGCAGACCCGGACAGCTGAACACTGAAGCTTTCTTT
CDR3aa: CASRPGQLNTEAFF

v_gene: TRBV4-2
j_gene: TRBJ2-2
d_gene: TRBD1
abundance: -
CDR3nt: TGTGCCAGCAGCCAAGCCGGGACAGCCAACACCGGGGAGCTGTTTTTT
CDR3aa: CASSQAGTANTGELFF

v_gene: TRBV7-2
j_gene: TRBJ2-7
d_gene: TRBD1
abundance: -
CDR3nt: TGTGCCAGCAGCCAGATCTTGGGGACAGCCTACGAGCAGTACTTC
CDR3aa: CASSQILGTAYEQYF

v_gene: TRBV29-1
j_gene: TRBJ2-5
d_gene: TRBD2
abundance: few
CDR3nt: TGCAGCGCCCTAGGGACTAGCGGAGAGACCCAGTACTTC
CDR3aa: CSALGTSGETQYF

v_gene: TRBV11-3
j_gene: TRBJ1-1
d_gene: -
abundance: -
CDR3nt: TGTGCCAGCAGCTTAGGGCCAGAGAACACTGAAGCTTTCTTT
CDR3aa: CASSLGPENTEAFF

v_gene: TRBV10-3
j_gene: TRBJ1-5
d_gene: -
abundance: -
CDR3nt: TGTGCCATCAGTGGGGGCAATGAAGGGAGCAATCAGCCCCAGCATTTT
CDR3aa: CAISGGNEGSNQPQHF

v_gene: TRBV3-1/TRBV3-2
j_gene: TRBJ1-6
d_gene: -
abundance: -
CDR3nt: TGTGCCAGCAGCCAAGAGGAGGCCGTCCGAGGTTCACCCCTCCACTTT
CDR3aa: CASSQEEAVRGSPLHF

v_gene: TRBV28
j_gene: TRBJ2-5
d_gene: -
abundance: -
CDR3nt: TGTGCCAGCAGTTTAAGGGGGGGCGGAAACCGACAAGAGACCCAGTACTTC
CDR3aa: CASSLRGGGNRQETQYF

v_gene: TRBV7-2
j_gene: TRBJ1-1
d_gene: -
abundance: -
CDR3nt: TGTGCCAGCAGCTTAGCAAGACAGCGTTCTCGCACTGAAGCTTTCTTT
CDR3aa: CASSLARQRSRTEAFF

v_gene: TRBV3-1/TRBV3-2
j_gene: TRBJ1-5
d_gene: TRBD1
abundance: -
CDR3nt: TGTGCCAGCAGCCCGACAGGGGGCAATCAGCCCCAGCATTTT
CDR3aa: CASSPTGGNQPQHF

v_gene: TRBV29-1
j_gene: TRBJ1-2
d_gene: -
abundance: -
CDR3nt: TGCAGCGTCCGAGGGGGGGCAAACGATGGCTACACCTTC
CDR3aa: CSVRGGANDGYTF

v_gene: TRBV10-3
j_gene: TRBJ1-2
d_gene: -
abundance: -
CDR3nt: TGTGCCATCAGATTCGAGGGTAACTATGGCTACACCTTC
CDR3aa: CAIRFEGNYGYTF

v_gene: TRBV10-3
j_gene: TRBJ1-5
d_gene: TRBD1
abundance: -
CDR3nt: TGTGCCAGCCAAGGACAGGGGAATCAGCCCCAGCATTTT
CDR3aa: CASQGQGNQPQHF

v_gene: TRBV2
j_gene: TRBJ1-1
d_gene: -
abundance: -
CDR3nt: TGTGCCAGCAGATCGACCGCGTCGGGCACTGAAGCTTTCTTT
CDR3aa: CASRSTASGTEAFF

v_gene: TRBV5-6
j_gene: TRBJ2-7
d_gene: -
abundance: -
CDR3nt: TGTGCCAGCAGCTTACGGGGGGAGCAGTACTTC
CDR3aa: CASSLRGEQYF